This T cell receptor beta chain originates from a study of Tregs in tolerant kidney transplant recipients. Study findings and constraints: Few patients were studied, so findings need validation in larger groups. For some patients, primers changed over time, blocking nucleotide-level comparison. Expanding Tregs on activated donor B cells appeared to best identify donor-specific TCRbeta clones.

The nonmyeloablative bone marrow transplants came from related graft donors, with transient mixed chimerism. Unstimulated regulatory T cells (CD4+CD25+CD127-), CD4+CD25- non-regulatory cells, CD4 and CD8 cells were FACS-sorted from thawed PBMCs. Clones were sequenced by immunoSEQ multiplex PCR, and TCRdb holds only the in-frame ones, with some missing. The sample's table shows about 11,000 clones. The CDR3 runs to 14 residues. The germline gives CDR1 LNHDA, CDR2 SQIVND (reference sequence). V gave up 6 bases and J gave up 2 bases, with 11 bases separating them. In the case of this clone: Antigen unknown. The read comes to an end 3 residues before the CDR3 does, leaving the germline J gene to fill in the end.

Sequencing was performed on CD8+ T cells from blood (PBMCs), taken 24 months after the transplant. The chain has TRBV19 and TRBJ2-1; D is possibly TRBD2 (5 bases). The receptor comes from a human patient who received a combined kidney and bone marrow transplant. The graft donor may have given rise to some T cells. The part of the CDR3 DNA that was read is TGTGCCAGTAGCCGACTAAGTACCTACAATGAG. This sequence encodes CASSRLSTYNE. The entire CDR3 reads CASSRLSTYNEQFF.